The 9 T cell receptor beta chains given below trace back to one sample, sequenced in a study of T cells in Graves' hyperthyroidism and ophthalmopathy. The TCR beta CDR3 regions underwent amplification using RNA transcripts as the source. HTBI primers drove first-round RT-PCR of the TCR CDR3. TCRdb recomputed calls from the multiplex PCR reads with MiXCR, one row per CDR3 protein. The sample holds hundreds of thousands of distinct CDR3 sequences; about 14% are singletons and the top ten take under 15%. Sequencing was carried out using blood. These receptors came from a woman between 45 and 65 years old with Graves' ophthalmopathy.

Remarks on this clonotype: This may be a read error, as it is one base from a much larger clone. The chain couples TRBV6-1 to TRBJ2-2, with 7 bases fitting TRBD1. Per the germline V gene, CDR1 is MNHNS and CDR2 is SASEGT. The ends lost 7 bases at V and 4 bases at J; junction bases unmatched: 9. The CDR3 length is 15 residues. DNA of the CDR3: TGTGCCAGCAATCCTAGATGGACAGGCACCGGGGAGCTGTTTTTT. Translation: CASNPRWTGTGELFF.

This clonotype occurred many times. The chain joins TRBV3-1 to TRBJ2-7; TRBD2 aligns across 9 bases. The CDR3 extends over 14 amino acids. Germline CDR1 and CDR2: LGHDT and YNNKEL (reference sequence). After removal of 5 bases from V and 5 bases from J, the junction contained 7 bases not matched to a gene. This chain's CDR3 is CASSTAGGVDEQYF. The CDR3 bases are TGTGCCAGCAGCACCGCGGGGGGGGTCGACGAGCAGTACTTC.

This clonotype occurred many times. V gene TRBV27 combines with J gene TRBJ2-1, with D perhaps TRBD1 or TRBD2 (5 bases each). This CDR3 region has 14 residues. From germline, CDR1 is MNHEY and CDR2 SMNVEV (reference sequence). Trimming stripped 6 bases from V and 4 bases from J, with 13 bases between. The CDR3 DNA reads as TGTGCCAGCAGCCTTCGAGGGGCATACAATGAGCAGTTCTTC. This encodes CASSLRGAYNEQFF.

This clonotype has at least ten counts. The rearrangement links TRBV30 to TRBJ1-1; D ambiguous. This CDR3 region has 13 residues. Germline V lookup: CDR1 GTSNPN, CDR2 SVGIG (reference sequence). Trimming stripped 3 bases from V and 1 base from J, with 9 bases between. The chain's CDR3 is CAWSRQENTEAFF. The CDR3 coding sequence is TGTGCCTGGAGCCGACAAGAGAACACTGAAGCTTTCTTT.

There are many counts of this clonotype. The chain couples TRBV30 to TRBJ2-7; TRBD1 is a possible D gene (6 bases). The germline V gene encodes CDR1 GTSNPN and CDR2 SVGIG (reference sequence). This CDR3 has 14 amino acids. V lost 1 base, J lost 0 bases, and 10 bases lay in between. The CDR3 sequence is CAWSGGQPSYEQYF. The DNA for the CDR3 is TGTGCCTGGAGTGGTGGACAGCCCTCCTACGAGCAGTACTTC.

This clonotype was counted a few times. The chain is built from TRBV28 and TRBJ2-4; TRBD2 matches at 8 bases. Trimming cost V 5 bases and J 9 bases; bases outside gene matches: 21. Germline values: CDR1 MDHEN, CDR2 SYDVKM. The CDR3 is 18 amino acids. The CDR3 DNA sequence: TGTGCCAGCAGTCCCCTCTATGCAGTAGCGGGAACACCCCTCATTCAGTACTTC. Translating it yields CASSPLYAVAGTPLIQYF. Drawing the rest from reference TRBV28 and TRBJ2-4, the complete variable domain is DVKVTQSSRYLVKRTGEKVFLECVQDMDHENMFWYRQDPGLGLRLIYFSYDVKMKEKGDIPEGYSVSREKKERFSLILESASTNQTSMYLCASSPLYAVAGTPLIQYFGAGTRLSVL.

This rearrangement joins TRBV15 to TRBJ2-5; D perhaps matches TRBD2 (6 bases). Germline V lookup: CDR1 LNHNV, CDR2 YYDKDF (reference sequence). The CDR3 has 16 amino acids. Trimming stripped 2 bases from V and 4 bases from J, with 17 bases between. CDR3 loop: CATSRLGGKERETQYF. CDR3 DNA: TGTGCCACCAGCAGATTGGGCGGGAAAGAACGAGAGACCCAGTACTTC.

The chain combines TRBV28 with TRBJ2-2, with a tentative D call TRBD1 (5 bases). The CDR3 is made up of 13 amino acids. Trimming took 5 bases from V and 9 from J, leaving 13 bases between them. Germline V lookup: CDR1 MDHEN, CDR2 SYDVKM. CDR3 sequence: CASSLSRGRELFF. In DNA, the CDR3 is TGTGCCAGCAGTCTGTCAAGGGGCCGGGAGCTGTTTTTT.

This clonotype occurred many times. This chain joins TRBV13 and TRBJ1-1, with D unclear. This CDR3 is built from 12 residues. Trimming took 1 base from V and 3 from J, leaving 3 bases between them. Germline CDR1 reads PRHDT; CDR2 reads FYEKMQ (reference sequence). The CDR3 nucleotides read TGTGCCAGCAGCTTAGTGGACACTGAAGCTTTCTTT. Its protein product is CASSLVDTEAFF.